The 8 T cell receptor beta chains below were found in one sample sequenced in a study of T cell responses to AZD1222 COVID-19 vaccine (dated by TCRdb to the early 2020s). The sample's time point, from its label and the paper: baseline before first vaccination. Library generation was performed with the immunoSEQ multiplex PCR assay. Entries here come from immuneACCESS through TCRdb and include only in-frame sequences with V and J called. Some clones fail to appear in such tables; in the studies checked, an unresolved V gene covers under half of the shortfall, and the cause of the remainder is unknown. The sample table lists 100,000 or so clones, 88% of them with a count of one. Clones ranked in the top ten supply roughly 2.6% of the sample. Source: peripheral blood, taken on day 0 of AZD1222 vaccination. These receptor sequences come from an adult in good health.

CDR3 protein: CASSYAGGRGGYTF. DNA of the CDR3: TGTGCCAGCAGTTACGCAGGAGGAAGGGGTGGCTACACCTTC. V is TRBV6-5 and J is TRBJ1-2, with D tentatively TRBD1 (5 bases). CDR3 length: 14 residues. V lost 2 bases and J 7 bases, leaving 14 bases between the germline ends. The V gene's germline CDR1 is MNHEY and CDR2 SVGAGI.

V usage is TRBV27 and J usage is TRBJ1-2, with TRBD1 matching over 7 bases. This CDR3 comprises 18 residues. V gave up 7 bases and J gave up 7 bases; unmatched junction bases: 24. Germline CDR1 and CDR2: MNHEY and SMNVEV (reference sequence). In DNA form, the CDR3 reads TGTGCCAGCACCCGCGCGGCAGGGGGTGGGGCGGCACGGGTTGGCTACACCTTC. Translating gives CASTRAAGGGAARVGYTF.

The V call is TRBV19, the J call TRBJ1-5; TRBD1 is a possible D gene (5 bases). This CDR3 has 15 residues. Germline CDR1 LNHDA, CDR2 SQIVND (reference sequence). V lost 3 bases and J lost 1, with 10 bases in between. CDR3 in amino acids: CASSMGVVSNQPQHF. CDR3 coding DNA: TGTGCCAGTAGTATGGGGGTTGTGAGCAATCAGCCCCAGCATTTT.

This clone was found a few times. The chain combines TRBV5-6 with TRBJ2-2; no clear D gene. Per the germline V gene, CDR1 is SGHDT and CDR2 is YYEEEE. The CDR3 is 12 amino acids. V was clipped by 0 bases and J by 6 bases, with 3 bases between them. The CDR3 spells CASSLASGELFF. In nucleotides, the CDR3 is TGTGCCAGCAGCTTGGCATCCGGGGAGCTGTTTTTT.

The chain is built from TRBV19 and TRBJ1-5; no firm D call. The CDR3 has 16 residues. V dropped 6 bases and J dropped 4 bases, with 19 bases sitting between them. Per the germline V gene, CDR1 is LNHDA and CDR2 is SQIVND (reference sequence). CDR3 DNA sequence: TGTGCCAGTAGGGACGCCCGGGTTGGGGAAAATCAGCCCCAGCATTTT. Protein sequence: CASRDARVGENQPQHF.

Here the CDR3 reads CAISEAATEAFF. CDR3 nucleotide sequence: TGTGCCATCAGTGAGGCGGCCACTGAAGCTTTCTTT. The chain carries TRBV10-3 and TRBJ1-1, with D unresolved. Trimming pared 2 bases from V and 4 bases from J, leaving 5 bases between. The length of the CDR3 is 12 residues. CDR1 is ENHRY, CDR2 SYGVKD, per germline.

In this sample, this clone turned up a few times. The chain joins TRBV9 to TRBJ2-2; D gene ambiguous. V lost 1 base, J lost 4 bases, and 5 bases lay in between. Germline V gene lookup returns CDR1 SGDLS and CDR2 YYNGEE. The CDR3 contains 13 residues. CDR3 sequence: CASSVWATGELFF. In DNA form, the CDR3 reads TGTGCCAGCAGCGTATGGGCCACCGGGGAGCTGTTTTTT.

This rearrangement joins TRBV10-3 to TRBJ2-7, with TRBD1 matching 7 bases. The V and J ends lost 4 bases and 0 bases, in that order; junction bases with no gene match: 0. The CDR3 has 13 amino acids. Germline V gene lookup returns CDR1 ENHRY and CDR2 SYGVKD. The DNA for the CDR3 is TGTGCCATCAGTGCAGGGGGCTCCTACGAGCAGTACTTC. This sequence encodes CAISAGGSYEQYF.